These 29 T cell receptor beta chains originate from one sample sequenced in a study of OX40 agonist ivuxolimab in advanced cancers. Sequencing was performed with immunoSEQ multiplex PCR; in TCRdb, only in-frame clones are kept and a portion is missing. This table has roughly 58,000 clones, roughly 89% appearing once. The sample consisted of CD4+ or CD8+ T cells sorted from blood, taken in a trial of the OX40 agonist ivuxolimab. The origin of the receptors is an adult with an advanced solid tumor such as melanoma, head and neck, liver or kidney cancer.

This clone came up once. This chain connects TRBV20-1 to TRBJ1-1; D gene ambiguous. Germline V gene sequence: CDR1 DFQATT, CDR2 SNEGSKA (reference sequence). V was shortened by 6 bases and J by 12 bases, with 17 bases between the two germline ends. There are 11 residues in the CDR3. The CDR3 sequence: CSARVEQRTFF. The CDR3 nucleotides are TGCAGTGCCCGGGTAGAGCAGAGGACTTTCTTT.

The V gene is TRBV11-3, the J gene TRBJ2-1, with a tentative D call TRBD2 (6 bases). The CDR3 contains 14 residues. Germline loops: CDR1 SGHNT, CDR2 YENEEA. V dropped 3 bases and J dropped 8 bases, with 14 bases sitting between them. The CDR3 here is CASSLGGKSYEQFF. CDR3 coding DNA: TGTGCCAGCAGCTTGGGGGGAAAGTCCTATGAGCAGTTCTTC.

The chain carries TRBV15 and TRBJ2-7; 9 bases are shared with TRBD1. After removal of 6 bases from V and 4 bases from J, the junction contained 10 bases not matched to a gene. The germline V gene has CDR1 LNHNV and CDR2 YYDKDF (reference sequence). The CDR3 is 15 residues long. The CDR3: CATREGQGEEYEQYF. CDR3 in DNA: TGTGCCACCAGAGAGGGACAGGGAGAGGAATACGAGCAGTACTTC.

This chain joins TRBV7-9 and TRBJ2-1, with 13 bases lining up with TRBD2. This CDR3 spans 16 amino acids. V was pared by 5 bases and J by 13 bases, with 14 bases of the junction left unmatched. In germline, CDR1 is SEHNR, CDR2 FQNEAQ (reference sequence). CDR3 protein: CASSPRLAGGSMGQFF. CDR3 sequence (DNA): TGTGCCAGCAGCCCCCGACTAGCGGGAGGTTCCATGGGACAGTTCTTC.

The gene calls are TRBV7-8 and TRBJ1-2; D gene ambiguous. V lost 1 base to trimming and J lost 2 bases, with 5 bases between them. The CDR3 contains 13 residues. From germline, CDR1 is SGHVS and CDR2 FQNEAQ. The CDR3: CASSLGGNYGYTF. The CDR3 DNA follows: TGTGCCAGCAGCTTAGGAGGAAACTATGGCTACACCTTC.

The CDR3 DNA follows: TGTGCCAGCAGTTACTCCGGCTTCACAGATACGCAGTATTTT. The encoded protein is CASSYSGFTDTQYF. The chain links TRBV6-5 to TRBJ2-3; D is ambiguous. V gave up 0 bases and J gave up 2 bases, with 6 bases separating them. Germline CDR1 reads MNHEY; CDR2 reads SVGAGI. There are 14 residues in the CDR3.

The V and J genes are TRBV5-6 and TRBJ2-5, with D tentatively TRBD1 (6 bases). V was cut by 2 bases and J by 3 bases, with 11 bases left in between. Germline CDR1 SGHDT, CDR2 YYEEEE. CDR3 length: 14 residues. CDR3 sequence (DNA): TGTGCCAGCAGCTTAGGGGGAAAGGAAGAGACCCAGTACTTC. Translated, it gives CASSLGGKEETQYF.

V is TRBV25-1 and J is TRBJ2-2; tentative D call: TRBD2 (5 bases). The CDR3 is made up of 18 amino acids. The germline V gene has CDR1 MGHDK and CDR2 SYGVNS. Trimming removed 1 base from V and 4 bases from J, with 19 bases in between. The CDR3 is CASSESLSGSYGTGELFF. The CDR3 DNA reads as TGTGCCAGCAGTGAATCCCTGAGTGGGAGCTACGGCACCGGGGAGCTGTTTTTT.

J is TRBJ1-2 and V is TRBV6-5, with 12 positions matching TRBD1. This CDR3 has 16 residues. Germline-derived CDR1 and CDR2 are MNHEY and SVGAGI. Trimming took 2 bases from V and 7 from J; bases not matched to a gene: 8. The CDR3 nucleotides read TGTGCCAGCAGTTACCTAGGGACAGGGGGCGTACGTGGCTACACCTTC. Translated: CASSYLGTGGVRGYTF.

The CDR3 coding sequence is TGTGCCAGCAGCTTGACTTCTGGAAACACCATATATTTT. Residues: CASSLTSGNTIYF. The chain joins TRBV7-6 to TRBJ1-3; D gene ambiguous. Germline V CDR1 and CDR2: SGHVS, FNYEAQ. The CDR3 has 13 amino acids. Trimming took off 3 bases at V and 1 base at J, with 4 bases between the two ends.

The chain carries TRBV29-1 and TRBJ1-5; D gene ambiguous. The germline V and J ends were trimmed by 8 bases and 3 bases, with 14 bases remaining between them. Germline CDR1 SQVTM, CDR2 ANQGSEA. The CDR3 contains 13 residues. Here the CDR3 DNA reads TGCAGCCCCTCCGGGCAAATCAATCAGCCCCAGCATTTT. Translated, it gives CSPSGQINQPQHF.

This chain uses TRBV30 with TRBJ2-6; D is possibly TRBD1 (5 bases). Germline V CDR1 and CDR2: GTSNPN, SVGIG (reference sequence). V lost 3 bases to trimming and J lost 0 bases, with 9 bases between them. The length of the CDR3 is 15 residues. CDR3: CAWSQGHSGANVLTF. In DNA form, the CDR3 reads TGTGCCTGGAGCCAGGGTCACTCTGGGGCCAACGTCCTGACTTTC.

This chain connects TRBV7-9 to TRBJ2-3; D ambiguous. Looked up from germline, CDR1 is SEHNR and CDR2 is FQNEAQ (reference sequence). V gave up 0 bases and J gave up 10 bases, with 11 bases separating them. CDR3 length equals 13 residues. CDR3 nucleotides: TGTGCCAGCAGCTTAGCGGCAAGCCGGGCGCAGTATTTT. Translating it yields CASSLAASRAQYF.

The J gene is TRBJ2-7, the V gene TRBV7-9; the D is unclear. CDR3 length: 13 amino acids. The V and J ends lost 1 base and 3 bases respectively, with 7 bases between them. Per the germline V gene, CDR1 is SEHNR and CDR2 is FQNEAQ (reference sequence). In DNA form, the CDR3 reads TGTGCCAGCAGCTTAGGCGGCTACTACGAGCAGTACTTC. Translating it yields CASSLGGYYEQYF.

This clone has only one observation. The CDR3 loop reads CASSEQAYGYTF. The CDR3 nucleotides read TGTGCCAGCAGTGAACAGGCCTATGGCTACACCTTC. The gene calls are TRBV6-1 and TRBJ1-2; D is unresolved. Trimming removed 2 bases at V and 4 bases at J, with 5 bases between. Germline V gives CDR1 MNHNS, CDR2 SASEGT. The CDR3 is made up of 12 amino acids.

CDR3 nucleotide sequence: TGTGCCAGCAGTTTGACAGCTGATCCGAACACCGGGGAGCTGTTTTTT. This encodes CASSLTADPNTGELFF. J is TRBJ2-2 and V is TRBV21-1; TRBD1, as called in the table, went unchecked against the DNA. TRBV21-1 constitutes a pseudogene. The CDR3 has 16 residues.

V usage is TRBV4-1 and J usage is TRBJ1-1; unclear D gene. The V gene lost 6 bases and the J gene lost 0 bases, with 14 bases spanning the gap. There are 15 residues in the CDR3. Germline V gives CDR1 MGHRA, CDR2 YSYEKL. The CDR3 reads CASSLGLGMNTEAFF. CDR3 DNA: TGCGCCAGCAGTCTGGGTTTGGGCATGAACACTGAAGCTTTCTTT.

As DNA, the CDR3 is TGTGCCAGCAGCACAAGACTAGCGGGAGGCGAGCAGTACTTC. This codes for CASSTRLAGGEQYF. This sequence joins TRBV11-2 and TRBJ2-7; 13 bases are a match to TRBD2. The J segment lost 6 bases and the V segment lost 5 bases, leaving 4 bases of the junction unmatched. The CDR3 totals 14 residues. CDR1 and CDR2 (germline): SGHAT, FQNNGV.

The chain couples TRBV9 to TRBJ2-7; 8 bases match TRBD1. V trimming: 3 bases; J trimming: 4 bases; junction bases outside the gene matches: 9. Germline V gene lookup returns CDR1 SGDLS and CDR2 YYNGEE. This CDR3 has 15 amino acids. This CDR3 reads CASSAQGTGIYEQYF. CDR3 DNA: TGTGCCAGCAGCGCCCAGGGGACAGGTATATACGAGCAGTACTTC.

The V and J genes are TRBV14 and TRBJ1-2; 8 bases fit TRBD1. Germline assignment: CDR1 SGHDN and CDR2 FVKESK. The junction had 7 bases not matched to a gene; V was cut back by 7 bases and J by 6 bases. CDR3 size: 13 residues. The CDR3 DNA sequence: TGTGCCAGCACGAGGGACAGGACGAATGGCTACACCTTC. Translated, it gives CASTRDRTNGYTF.

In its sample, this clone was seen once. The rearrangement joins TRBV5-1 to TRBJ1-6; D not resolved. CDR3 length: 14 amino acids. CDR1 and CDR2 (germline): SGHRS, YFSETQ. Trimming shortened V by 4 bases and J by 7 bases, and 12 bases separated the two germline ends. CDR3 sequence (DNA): TGCGCCAGCAGCCCCGGGCCCTCAAATTCACCCCTCCACTTT. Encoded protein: CASSPGPSNSPLHF.

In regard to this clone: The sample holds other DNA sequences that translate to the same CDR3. The CDR3 reads CSVKQVEGVNTEAFF. CDR3 coding DNA: TGCAGCGTTAAACAGGTGGAGGGGGTGAACACTGAAGCTTTCTTT. The chain carries TRBV29-1 and TRBJ1-1; tentative D call: TRBD1 (6 bases). There are 15 residues in the CDR3. V was clipped by 5 bases and J by 0 bases, with 16 bases between them. The germline V gene encodes CDR1 SQVTM and CDR2 ANQGSEA. Using reference TRBV29-1 and TRBJ1-1 for the parts outside the CDR3, the full variable domain is SAVISQKPSRDICQRGTSLTIQCQVDSQVTMMFWYRQQPGQSLTLIATANQGSEATYESGFVIDKFPISRPNLTFSTLTVSNMSPEDSSIYLCSVKQVEGVNTEAFFGQGTRLTVV.

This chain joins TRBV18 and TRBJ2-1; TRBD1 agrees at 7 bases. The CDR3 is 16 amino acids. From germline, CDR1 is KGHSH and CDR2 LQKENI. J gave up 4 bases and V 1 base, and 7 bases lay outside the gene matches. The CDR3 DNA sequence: TGTGCCAGCTCACCACGATCGCAGGGGGATTACAATGAGCAGTTCTTC. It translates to CASSPRSQGDYNEQFF.

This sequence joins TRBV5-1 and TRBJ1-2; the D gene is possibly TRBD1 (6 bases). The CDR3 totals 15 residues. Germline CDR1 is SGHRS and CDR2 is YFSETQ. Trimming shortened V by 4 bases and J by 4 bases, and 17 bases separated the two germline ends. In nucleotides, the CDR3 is TGCGCCAGCAGCGTCGAGACGGGGGCGACCTATGGCTACACCTTC. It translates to CASSVETGATYGYTF.

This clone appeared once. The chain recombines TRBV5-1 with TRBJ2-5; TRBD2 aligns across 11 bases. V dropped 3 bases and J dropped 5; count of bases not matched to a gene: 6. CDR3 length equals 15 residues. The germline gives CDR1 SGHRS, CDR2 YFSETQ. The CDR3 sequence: CASSSVAGGKETQYF. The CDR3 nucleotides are TGCGCCAGCAGCTCCGTAGCGGGAGGGAAGGAGACCCAGTACTTC.

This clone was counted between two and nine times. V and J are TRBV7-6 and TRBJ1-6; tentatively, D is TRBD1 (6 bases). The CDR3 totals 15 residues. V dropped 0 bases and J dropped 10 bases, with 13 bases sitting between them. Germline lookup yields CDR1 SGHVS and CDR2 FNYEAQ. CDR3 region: CASSLAAGAGSPLHF. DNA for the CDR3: TGTGCCAGCAGCTTAGCGGCAGGGGCAGGGTCACCCCTCCACTTT. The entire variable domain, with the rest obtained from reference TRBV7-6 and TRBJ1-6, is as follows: GAGVSQSPRYKVTKRGQDVALRCDPISGHVSLYWYRQALGQGPEFLTYFNYEAQQDKSGLPNDRFSAERPEGSISTLTIQRTEQRDSAMYRCASSLAAGAGSPLHFGNGTRLTVT.

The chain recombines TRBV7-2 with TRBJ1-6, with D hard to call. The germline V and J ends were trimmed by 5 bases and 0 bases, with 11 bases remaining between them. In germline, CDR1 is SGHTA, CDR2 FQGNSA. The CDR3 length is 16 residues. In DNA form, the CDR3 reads TGTGCCAGCAGCCCCCACAAGAGCTCCTATAATTCACCCCTCCACTTT. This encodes CASSPHKSSYNSPLHF.

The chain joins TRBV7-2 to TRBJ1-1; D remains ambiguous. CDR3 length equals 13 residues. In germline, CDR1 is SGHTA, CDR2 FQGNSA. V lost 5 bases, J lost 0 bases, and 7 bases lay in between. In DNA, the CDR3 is TGTGCCAGCAGCCCCGACCTGAACACTGAAGCTTTCTTT. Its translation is CASSPDLNTEAFF.

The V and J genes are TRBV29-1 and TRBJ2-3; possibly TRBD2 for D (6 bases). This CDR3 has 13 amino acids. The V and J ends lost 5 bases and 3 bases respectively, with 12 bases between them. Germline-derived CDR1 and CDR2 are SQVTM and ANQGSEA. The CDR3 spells CSVFGGATDTQYF. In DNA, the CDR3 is TGCAGCGTTTTCGGGGGTGCGACAGATACGCAGTATTTT.